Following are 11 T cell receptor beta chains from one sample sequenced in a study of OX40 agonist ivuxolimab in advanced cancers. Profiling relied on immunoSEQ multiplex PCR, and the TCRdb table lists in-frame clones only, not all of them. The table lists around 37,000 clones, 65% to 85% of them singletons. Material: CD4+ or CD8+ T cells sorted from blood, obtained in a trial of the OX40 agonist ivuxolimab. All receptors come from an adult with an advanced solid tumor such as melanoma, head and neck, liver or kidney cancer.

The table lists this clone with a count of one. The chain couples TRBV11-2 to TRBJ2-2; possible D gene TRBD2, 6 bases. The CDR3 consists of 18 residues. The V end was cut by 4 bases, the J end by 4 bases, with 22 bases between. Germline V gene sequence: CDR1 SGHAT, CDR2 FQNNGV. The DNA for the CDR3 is TGTGCCAGCAGCTCGGGACTGCTTATCGGAGCAGTCACCGGGGAGCTGTTTTTT. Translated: CASSSGLLIGAVTGELFF.

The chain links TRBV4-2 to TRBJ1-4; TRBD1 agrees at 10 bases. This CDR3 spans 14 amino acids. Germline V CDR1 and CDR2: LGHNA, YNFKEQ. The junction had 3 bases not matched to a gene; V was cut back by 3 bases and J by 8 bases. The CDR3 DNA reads TGTGCCAGCAGCCAGGACAGGGGGGACGAAAAACTGTTTTTT. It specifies CASSQDRGDEKLFF.

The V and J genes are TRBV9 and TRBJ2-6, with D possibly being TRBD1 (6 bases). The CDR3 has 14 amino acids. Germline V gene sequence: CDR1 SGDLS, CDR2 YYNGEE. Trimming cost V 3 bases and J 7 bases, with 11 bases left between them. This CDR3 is CASSGTGTANVLTF. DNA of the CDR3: TGTGCCAGCAGCGGAACCGGGACAGCCAACGTCCTGACTTTC.

CDR3 nucleotide sequence: TGTGCCAGCAGCTTAACCCCGACGGACAGGGGGGGTACCCAGTACTTC. Translation: CASSLTPTDRGGTQYF. The chain carries TRBV7-3 and TRBJ2-5; 10 nucleotides match TRBD1. V lost 0 bases, J lost 8 bases, and 9 bases stayed unmatched. There are 16 residues in the CDR3. Germline V gene data show CDR1 as SGHTA and CDR2 as FQGTGA.

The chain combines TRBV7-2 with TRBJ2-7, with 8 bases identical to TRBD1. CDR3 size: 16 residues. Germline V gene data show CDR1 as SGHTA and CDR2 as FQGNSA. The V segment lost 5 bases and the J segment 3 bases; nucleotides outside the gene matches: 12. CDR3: CASSAQGQAIHYEQYF. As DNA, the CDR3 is TGTGCCAGCAGCGCCCAGGGACAGGCAATCCACTACGAGCAGTACTTC.

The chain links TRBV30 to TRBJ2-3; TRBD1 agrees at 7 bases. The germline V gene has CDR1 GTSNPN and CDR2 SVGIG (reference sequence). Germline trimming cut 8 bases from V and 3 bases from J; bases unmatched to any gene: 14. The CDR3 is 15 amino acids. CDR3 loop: CALVRQGLGTDTQYF. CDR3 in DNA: TGTGCCCTCGTGAGACAGGGTCTAGGTACAGATACGCAGTATTTT.

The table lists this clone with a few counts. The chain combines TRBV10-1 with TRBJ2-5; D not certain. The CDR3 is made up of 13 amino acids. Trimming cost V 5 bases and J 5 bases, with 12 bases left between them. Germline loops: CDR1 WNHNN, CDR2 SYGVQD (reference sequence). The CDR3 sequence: CASSSGPGETQYF. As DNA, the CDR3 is TGCGCCAGCAGTTCCGGGCCGGGCGAGACCCAGTACTTC.

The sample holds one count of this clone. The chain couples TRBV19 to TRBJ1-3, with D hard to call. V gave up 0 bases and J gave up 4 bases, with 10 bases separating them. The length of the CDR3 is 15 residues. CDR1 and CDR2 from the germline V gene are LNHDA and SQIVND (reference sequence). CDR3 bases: TGTGCCAGTAGTATAGATAAGCAGCTCGGAAACACCATATATTTT. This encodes CASSIDKQLGNTIYF.

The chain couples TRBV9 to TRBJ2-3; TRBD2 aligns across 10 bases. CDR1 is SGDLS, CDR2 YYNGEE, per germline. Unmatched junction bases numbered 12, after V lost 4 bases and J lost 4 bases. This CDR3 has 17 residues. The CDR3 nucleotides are TGTGCCAGCAGCCGAAGGGGGCCTAGCGGGAGCCCAGATACGCAGTATTTT. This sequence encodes CASSRRGPSGSPDTQYF. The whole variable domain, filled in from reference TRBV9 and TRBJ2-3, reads DSGVTQTPKHLITATGQRVTLRCSPRSGDLSVYWYQQSLDQGLQFLIQYYNGEERAKGNILERFSAQQFPDLHSELNLSSLELGDSALYFCASSRRGPSGSPDTQYFGPGTRLTVL.

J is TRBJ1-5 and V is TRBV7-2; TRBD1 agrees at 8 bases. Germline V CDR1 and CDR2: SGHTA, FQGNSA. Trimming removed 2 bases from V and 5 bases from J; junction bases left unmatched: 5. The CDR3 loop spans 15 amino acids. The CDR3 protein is CASSLWAGGDQPQHF. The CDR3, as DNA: TGTGCCAGCAGCTTATGGGCAGGGGGCGATCAGCCCCAGCATTTT. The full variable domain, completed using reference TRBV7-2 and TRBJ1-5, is GAGVSQSPSNKVTEKGKDVELRCDPISGHTALYWYRQSLGQGLEFLIYFQGNSAPDKSGLPSDRFSAERTGGSVSTLTIQRTQQEDSAVYLCASSLWAGGDQPQHFGDGTRLSIL.

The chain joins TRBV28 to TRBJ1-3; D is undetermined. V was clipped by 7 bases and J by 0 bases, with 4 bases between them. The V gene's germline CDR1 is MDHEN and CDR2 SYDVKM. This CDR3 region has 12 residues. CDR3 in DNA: TGTGCCAGCACCGACTCTGGAAACACCATATATTTT. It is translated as CASTDSGNTIYF.